These T cell receptor beta chains were read from a single sample in a study of blood T cells in healthy people across ages. TCRdb processed the 5' RACE reads anew with MiXCR; each CDR3 protein has one entry. The top ten hold approximately 41% of the sample, which has roughly 800,000 distinct CDR3 sequences, roughly 53% seen once. Material: blood. These receptor sequences come from a man aged 80 or over in good health. The CDR3 runs from the conserved cysteine through the conserved F or W. D genes are given only for firm matches. Only part of the rows carry a size: once, few, many, or a class if the clone is expanded.

clone_size j_call d_call v_call cdr3_nt cdr3_aa
- TRBJ1-2 - TRBV7-2 TGTGCCAGCAGCTTAGACATGTCGAGGGTATGGAACTATGGCTACACCTTC CASSLDMSRVWNYGYTF
- TRBJ1-2 - TRBV10-3 TGTGCCATCAGTGAGTCCCTAGGCTATGGCTACACCTTC CAISESLGYGYTF
few TRBJ1-4 - TRBV15 TGTGCCACCAGCAGCTATCAGTCAACTAATGAAAAACTGTTTTTT CATSSYQSTNEKLFF
- TRBJ2-7 TRBD2 TRBV9 TGTGCCAGCAGCGTAGTTGGCGGGAGGGCCTCTTACGAGCAGTACTTC CASSVVGGRASYEQYF
- TRBJ2-7 TRBD2 TRBV10-3 TGTGCCATCAGGAACTACCTAGCGGGAGGTACCGAGCAGTACTTC CAIRNYLAGGTEQYF
- TRBJ2-3 - TRBV11-3 TGTGCCAGCAGCCCCGGAGGGATAGGCTCAAATACGCAGTATTTT CASSPGGIGSNTQYF
- TRBJ1-2 TRBD1 TRBV20-1 TGCAGTGCTAGAGACTCGACAGGGAAAGCCATCTACACCTTC CSARDSTGKAIYTF
- TRBJ2-1 TRBD1 TRBV20-1 TGCAGTGCCGAGCAGGGGGCCGGGACCTACAATGAGCAGTTCTTC CSAEQGAGTYNEQFF
- TRBJ2-1 TRBD2 TRBV18 TGTGCCAGCTCACCTCTAGCGGGAACTTCCTACAATGAGCAGTTCTTC CASSPLAGTSYNEQFF
- TRBJ2-2 TRBD2 TRBV20-1 TGCAGTGCTAGAGATTTACTACTAGCGGAAAACACCGGGGAGCTGTTTTTT CSARDLLLAENTGELFF
- TRBJ2-1 TRBD2 TRBV24-1 TGTGCCACCAGTGCTAGCGGGTTGAGGAATGAGCAGTTCTTC CATSASGLRNEQFF
- TRBJ1-2 TRBD1 TRBV7-2 TGTGCCAGCAGCAAACCGGACAGGGCGGAGGGCTACACCTTC CASSKPDRAEGYTF
- TRBJ2-3 - TRBV28 TGCGCCAGCAGTGTGCCGGGAGCCAGGGATACGCAGTATTTT CASSVPGARDTQYF
- TRBJ1-5 TRBD1 TRBV2 TGTGCCAGCCGGGACAGGGGTGCAAATCAGCCCCAGCATTTT CASRDRGANQPQHF
few TRBJ2-7 TRBD2 TRBV3-1 TGTGCCAGCAGCCACAGCGGGAGGGGACGCGAGCAGTACTTC CASSHSGRGREQYF
- TRBJ2-1 - TRBV7-2 TGTGCCAGCAGCTTATTTCCGGGTCCCTACAATGAGCAGTTCTTC CASSLFPGPYNEQFF
few TRBJ2-7 TRBD2 TRBV4-2 TGTGCCAGCAGCCAAGGTTCCCAGCGGGAGGGTTGGGAGCAGTACTTC CASSQGSQREGWEQYF
few TRBJ2-6 - TRBV24-1 TGTGCCACCAGTGATACATACGGTCCCTCTGGGGCCAACGTCCTGACTTTC CATSDTYGPSGANVLTF
- TRBJ2-7 - TRBV27 TGTGCCAGCAGTGACAATACCCCCTACGAGCAGTACTTC CASSDNTPYEQYF
- TRBJ2-7 - TRBV5-6 TGTGCCAGCAGCTTGACAGAAGACCTCTGGGAGCAGTACTTC CASSLTEDLWEQYF
- TRBJ2-1 - TRBV2 TGTGCCAGCAGTTCATACACTTCAGGGAGCAATGAGCAGTTCTTC CASSSYTSGSNEQFF
- TRBJ2-7 TRBD1 TRBV6-1 TGTGCCAGCAATAGGAACCGGGACAGCATCTCCTACGAGCAGTACTTC CASNRNRDSISYEQYF
- TRBJ2-5 - TRBV2 TGTGCCAGCAGGCCCCTCGAGGCGGGAGAGACCCAGTACTTC CASRPLEAGETQYF
few TRBJ1-2 - TRBV11-2 TGTGCCAGCAGCCTCACCCACGTCAACTATGGCTACACCTTC CASSLTHVNYGYTF
few TRBJ2-1 TRBD1 TRBV20-1 TGCAGTGCTAGGGACAGGGAGTACAATGAGCAGTTCTTC CSARDREYNEQFF
- TRBJ2-7 - TRBV3-1 TGTGCCAGCAGCCCCAGGACCGGACAGCGGGACGCCTACGAGCAGTACTTC CASSPRTGQRDAYEQYF
- TRBJ2-3 - TRBV20-1 TGCAGTGCCCCCACGGACAGACGCACAGATACGCAGTATTTT CSAPTDRRTDTQYF
- TRBJ1-2 - TRBV4-2 TGTGCCAGCAGCCAAGATCCCGGCCGCCGGGGAGGCTACACCTTC CASSQDPGRRGGYTF
few TRBJ2-7 TRBD2 TRBV4-1 TGCGCCAGCAGCCATCCACCCGGGACTAGCGAGTCCTACGAGCAGTACTTC CASSHPPGTSESYEQYF
- TRBJ2-2 - TRBV24-1 TGTGCCACCAGTGACAGGGGGGTCACCGGGGAGCTGTTTTTT CATSDRGVTGELFF
- TRBJ2-3 TRBD2 TRBV7-2 TGTGCCAGCAGCTTAGGGCGGGGGGGGAATACGCAGTATTTT CASSLGRGGNTQYF
- TRBJ2-7 - TRBV13 TGTGCCAGCACCCAAAACCCTGGTCTTAATGAGCAGTACTTC CASTQNPGLNEQYF
few TRBJ1-2 TRBD1 TRBV4-1 TGCGCCAGCAGCTCGCCAGGGGGACAGTTGGACTATGGCTACACCTTC CASSSPGGQLDYGYTF
- TRBJ2-7 TRBD1 TRBV29-1 TGCAGCGCCCGACAGGGGGTTCTCGAGCAGTACTTC CSARQGVLEQYF
few TRBJ2-1 - TRBV6-5 TGTGCCAGCAGTTACTCCTTATCGGGAGATGTAAATGAGCAGTTCTTC CASSYSLSGDVNEQFF
- TRBJ2-1 TRBD2 TRBV12-3/TRBV12-4 TGTGCCAGCAGTTTCACACTAGCGGTCCCAGGGGAGCAGTTCTTC CASSFTLAVPGEQFF
few TRBJ2-5 - TRBV5-1 TGCGCCAGCAGCGGTACCAGGGGACCTACTGGCGGGCAGTACTTC CASSGTRGPTGGQYF
- TRBJ1-2 - TRBV28 TGTGCCAGCAGTTTACTTCCCGGGGCCCGAAATGGCTACACCTTC CASSLLPGARNGYTF
- TRBJ2-6 TRBD2 TRBV2 TGTGCCAGCAGTGCTTCTAGCGGGACCTCTGGGGCCAACGTCCTGACTTTC CASSASSGTSGANVLTF
- TRBJ1-4 TRBD1 TRBV6-6 TGTGCCAGCAGACCACAGGGGGCGCGCGAAAAACTGTTTTTT CASRPQGAREKLFF
few TRBJ2-3 TRBD2 TRBV7-2 TGTGCCAGCAGTCATGGACTAGCGGGATACACAGATACGCAGTATTTT CASSHGLAGYTDTQYF
- TRBJ2-5 TRBD2 TRBV29-1 TGCAGCGGCACGCGGACTAGCGGAAGCTCCTACAATGAGCAGTACTTC CSGTRTSGSSYNEQYF
few TRBJ2-5 - TRBV3-1 TGTGCCAGCAGCCAAGAAGGAACATTGTACCAAGAGACCCAGTACTTC CASSQEGTLYQETQYF
- TRBJ1-5 - TRBV6-6 TGTGCCAGCAGTTACGTCAGCAATCAGCCCCAGCATTTT CASSYVSNQPQHF